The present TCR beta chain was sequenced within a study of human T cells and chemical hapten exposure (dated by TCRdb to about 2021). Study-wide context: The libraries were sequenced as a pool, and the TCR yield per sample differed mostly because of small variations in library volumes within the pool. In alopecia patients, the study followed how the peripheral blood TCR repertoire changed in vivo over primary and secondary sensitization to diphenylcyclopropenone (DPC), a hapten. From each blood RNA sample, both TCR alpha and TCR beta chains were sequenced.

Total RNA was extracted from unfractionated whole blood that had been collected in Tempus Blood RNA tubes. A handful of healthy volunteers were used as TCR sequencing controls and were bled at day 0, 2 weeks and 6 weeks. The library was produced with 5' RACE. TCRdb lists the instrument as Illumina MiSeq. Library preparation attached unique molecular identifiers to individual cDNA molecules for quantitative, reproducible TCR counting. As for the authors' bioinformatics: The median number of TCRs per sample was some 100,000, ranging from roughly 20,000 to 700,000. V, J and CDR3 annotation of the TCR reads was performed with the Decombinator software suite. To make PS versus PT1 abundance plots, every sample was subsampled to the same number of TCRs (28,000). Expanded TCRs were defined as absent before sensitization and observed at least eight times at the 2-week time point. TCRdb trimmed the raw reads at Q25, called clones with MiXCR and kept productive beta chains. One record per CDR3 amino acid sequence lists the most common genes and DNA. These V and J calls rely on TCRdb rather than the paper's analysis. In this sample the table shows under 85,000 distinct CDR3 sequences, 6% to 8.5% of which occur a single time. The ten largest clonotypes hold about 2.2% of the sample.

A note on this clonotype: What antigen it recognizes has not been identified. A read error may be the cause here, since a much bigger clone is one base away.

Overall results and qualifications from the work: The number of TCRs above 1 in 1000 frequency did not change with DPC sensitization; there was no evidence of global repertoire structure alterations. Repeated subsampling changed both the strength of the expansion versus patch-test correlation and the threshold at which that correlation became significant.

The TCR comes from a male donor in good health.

The DNA sequence is as follows: TGTGCCAGCAGCAGGGACAGGGGCTTCAGTGGGGCCGACGTCCTGACTTTC. Its protein is CASSRDRGFSGADVLTF. Rearrangement joined TRBV27 to TRBJ2-6; TRBD1 agrees with 10 junctional bases. CDR1 and CDR2, looked up from the germline V gene (reference sequence), are MNHEY and SMNVEV. From cysteine to phenylalanine, the CDR3 is 17 amino acids long. The CDR3 DNA has 51 bases and is translated from base 1.